This TCR beta chain was documented in a study of blood T cell repertoires in COVID-19. For the study at large: Samples of COVID-19 (acute and convalescent) were obtained from the United States, Italy and Spain. The cDNA or gDNA used as material had been derived from T cells, B-cell-depleted T cells, or PBMCs.

Original methodology: Estimates of nucleated cell counts were drawn from the amplification of reference gene primers. Libraries were prepared by immunoSEQ multiplex PCR; TCRdb keeps only in-frame clonotypes and omits some of them. The V and J calls and clone size come from that table; D and trimming were worked out from the DNA. The data contain some 150,000 clones, roughly 79% of them singletons. Trimming stripped 1 base from V and 7 bases from J, with 9 bases between. CDR1 and CDR2 (germline): SGHTS, YDEGEE. The CDR3 is made up of 13 amino acids. Sequencing input: peripheral blood. The chain joins TRBV5-8 to TRBJ1-3; the D is unclear. The TCR comes from a human donor with acute or convalescent COVID-19. The donor label of this sample is uncertain. The CDR3 loop reads CASSLRGSNTIYF. CDR3 DNA sequence: TGTGCCAGCAGCTTGAGAGGATCGAACACCATATATTTT.